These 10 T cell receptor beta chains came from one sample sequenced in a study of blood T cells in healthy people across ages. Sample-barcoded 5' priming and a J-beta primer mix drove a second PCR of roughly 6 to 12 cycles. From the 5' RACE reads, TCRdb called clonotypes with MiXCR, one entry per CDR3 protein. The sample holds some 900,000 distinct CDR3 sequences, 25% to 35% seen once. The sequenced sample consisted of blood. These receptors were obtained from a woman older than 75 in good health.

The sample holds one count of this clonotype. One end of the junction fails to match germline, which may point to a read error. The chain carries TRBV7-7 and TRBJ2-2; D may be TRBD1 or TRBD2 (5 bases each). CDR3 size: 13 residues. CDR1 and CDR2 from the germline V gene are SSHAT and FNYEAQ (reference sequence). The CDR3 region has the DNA TGTGCTAGCAGTCGGGACGGGTTCGGGGAGCTGTTTTTT. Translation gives CASSRDGFGELFF.

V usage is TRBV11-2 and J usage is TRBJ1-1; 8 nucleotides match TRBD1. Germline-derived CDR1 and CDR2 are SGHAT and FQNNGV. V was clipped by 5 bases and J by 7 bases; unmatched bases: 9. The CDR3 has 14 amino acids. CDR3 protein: CASSPRGPGGEAFF. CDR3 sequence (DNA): TGTGCCAGCAGCCCCAGGGGGCCCGGCGGTGAAGCTTTCTTT.

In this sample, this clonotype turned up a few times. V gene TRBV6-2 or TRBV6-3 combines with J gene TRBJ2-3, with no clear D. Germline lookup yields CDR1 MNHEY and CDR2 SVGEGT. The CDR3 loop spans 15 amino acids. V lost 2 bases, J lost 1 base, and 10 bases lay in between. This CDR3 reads CASSYPNSGTDTQYF. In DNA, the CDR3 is TGTGCCAGCAGTTACCCCAACTCAGGCACAGATACGCAGTATTTT.

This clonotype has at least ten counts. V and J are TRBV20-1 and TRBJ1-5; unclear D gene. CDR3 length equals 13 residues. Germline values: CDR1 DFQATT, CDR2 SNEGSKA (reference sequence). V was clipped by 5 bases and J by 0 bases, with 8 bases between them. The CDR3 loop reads CSAFGDSNQPQHF. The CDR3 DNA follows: TGCAGTGCTTTTGGGGATAGCAATCAGCCCCAGCATTTT.

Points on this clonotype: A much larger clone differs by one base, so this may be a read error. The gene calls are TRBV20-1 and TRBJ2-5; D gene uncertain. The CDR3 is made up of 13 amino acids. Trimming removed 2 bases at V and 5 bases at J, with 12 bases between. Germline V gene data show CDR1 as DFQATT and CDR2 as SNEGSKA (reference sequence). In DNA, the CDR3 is TGCAGTGCTAGATGGGCAGGCCGGGAGACCCAGTACTTC. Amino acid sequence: CSARWAGRETQYF.

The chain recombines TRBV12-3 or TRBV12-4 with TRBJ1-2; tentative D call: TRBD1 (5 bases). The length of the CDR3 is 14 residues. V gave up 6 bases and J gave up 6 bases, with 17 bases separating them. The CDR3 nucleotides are TGTGCCAGCAGGGGCGGCAAGGGGAGCAATGGCTACACCTTC. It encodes CASRGGKGSNGYTF.

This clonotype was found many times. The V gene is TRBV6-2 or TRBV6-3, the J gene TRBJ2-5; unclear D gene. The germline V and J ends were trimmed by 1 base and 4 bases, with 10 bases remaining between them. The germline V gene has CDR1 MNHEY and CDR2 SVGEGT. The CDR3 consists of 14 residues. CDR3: CASSYFSPRETQYF. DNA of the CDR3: TGTGCCAGCAGTTACTTTTCGCCTAGAGAGACCCAGTACTTC.

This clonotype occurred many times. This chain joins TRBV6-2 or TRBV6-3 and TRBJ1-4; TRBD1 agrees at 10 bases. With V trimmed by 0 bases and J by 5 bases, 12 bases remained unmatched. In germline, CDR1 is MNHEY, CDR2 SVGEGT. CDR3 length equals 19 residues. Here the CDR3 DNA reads TGTGCCAGCAGTTACTCAGAACGCGGGACAGGGGCGAAAAATGAAAAACTGTTTTTT. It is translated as CASSYSERGTGAKNEKLFF.

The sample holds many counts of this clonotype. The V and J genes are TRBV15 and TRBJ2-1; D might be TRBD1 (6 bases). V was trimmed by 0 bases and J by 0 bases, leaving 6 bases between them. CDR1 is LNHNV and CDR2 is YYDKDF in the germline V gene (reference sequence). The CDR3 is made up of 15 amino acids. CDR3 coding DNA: TGTGCCACCAGCAGAGAAGGGGGCTCCTACAATGAGCAGTTCTTC. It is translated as CATSREGGSYNEQFF.

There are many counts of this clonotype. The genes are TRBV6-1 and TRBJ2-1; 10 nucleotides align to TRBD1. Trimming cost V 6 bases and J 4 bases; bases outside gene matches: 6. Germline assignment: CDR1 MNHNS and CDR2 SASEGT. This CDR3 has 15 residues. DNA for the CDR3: TGTGCCAGCAGGGCGACAGGGGGCAGTTACAATGAGCAGTTCTTC. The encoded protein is CASRATGGSYNEQFF.